Listed below are T cell receptor beta chains from one sample, sequenced in a study of shared clonotypes between healthy human individuals. TCRdb's table, derived via immunoSEQ multiplex PCR, lists solely in-frame clones and lacks some. The sample includes around 700,000 clones, 72% seen only once; the top ten take about 1.8%. The sequenced sample consisted of memory CD4+ T cells sorted from blood. These receptor sequences come from a woman between 25 and 40 years old in good health. Both conserved end residues are part of each CDR3. Each record gives: J gene, CDR3 length, D gene, V gene, clone size, CDR3 DNA, CDR3 protein. A D gene is named only where the DNA matches it firmly. Expanded clones are given a class, and other clones once, few, many or no size at all.

j_call: TRBJ2-1; cdr3_length: 14; d_call: TRBD2; v_call: TRBV11-3; clone_size: NA; cdr3_nt: TGTGCCAGCAGTGGAGCGGGGGGATACAATGAGCAGTTCTTC; cdr3_aa: CASSGAGGYNEQFF
j_call: TRBJ1-4; cdr3_length: 17; d_call: NA; v_call: TRBV4-2; clone_size: NA; cdr3_nt: TGTGCCAGCAGCCAAGACCCAGGAAGGGGCGGTAGTGAAAAACTGTTTTTT; cdr3_aa: CASSQDPGRGGSEKLFF
j_call: TRBJ2-5; cdr3_length: 13; d_call: TRBD2; v_call: TRBV2; clone_size: NA; cdr3_nt: TGTGCCAGCAGTAGTAGCGGGGGGGAGACCCAGTACTTC; cdr3_aa: CASSSSGGETQYF
j_call: TRBJ2-3; cdr3_length: 14; d_call: NA; v_call: TRBV28; clone_size: few; cdr3_nt: TGTGCCAGCAGTTTTGACTCTCTCACAGATACGCAGTATTTT; cdr3_aa: CASSFDSLTDTQYF
j_call: TRBJ1-1; cdr3_length: 12; d_call: NA; v_call: TRBV9; clone_size: NA; cdr3_nt: TGTGCCAGCAGCGGAAGTGGTCCTGAAGCTTTCTTT; cdr3_aa: CASSGSGPEAFF
j_call: TRBJ2-2; cdr3_length: 13; d_call: NA; v_call: TRBV7-2; clone_size: NA; cdr3_nt: TGTGCCAGCAGCCGTTTAGGGGGCGGGGAGCTGTTTTTT; cdr3_aa: CASSRLGGGELFF
j_call: TRBJ2-2; cdr3_length: 14; d_call: TRBD1; v_call: TRBV5-1; clone_size: NA; cdr3_nt: TGCGCCAGCAGTGGACAGGGTCTGAACGGGGAGCTGTTTTTT; cdr3_aa: CASSGQGLNGELFF
j_call: TRBJ2-6; cdr3_length: 17; d_call: TRBD1; v_call: TRBV4-1; clone_size: NA; cdr3_nt: TGCGCCAGCAGCCAAGCCAGACAGGGGGCTGGGGCCAACGTCCTGACTTTC; cdr3_aa: CASSQARQGAGANVLTF
j_call: TRBJ1-3; cdr3_length: 18; d_call: NA; v_call: TRBV14; clone_size: NA; cdr3_nt: TGTGCCAGCACTCCTTCTTCTTTAGGGGAGAGCTCTGGAAACACCATATATTTT; cdr3_aa: CASTPSSLGESSGNTIYF
j_call: TRBJ1-1; cdr3_length: 15; d_call: NA; v_call: TRBV7-9; clone_size: few; cdr3_nt: TGTGCCAGCAGCGCATACAGGGATGGGAACACTGAAGCTTTCTTT; cdr3_aa: CASSAYRDGNTEAFF
j_call: TRBJ1-1; cdr3_length: 13; d_call: NA; v_call: TRBV27; clone_size: NA; cdr3_nt: TGTGCCAGCAGTCCCACAGGGAGCACTGAAGCTTTCTTT; cdr3_aa: CASSPTGSTEAFF
j_call: TRBJ2-7; cdr3_length: 13; d_call: NA; v_call: TRBV23-1; clone_size: many; cdr3_nt: TGCGCCAGCAGTCAATCGCGGCCCTACGAGCAGTACTTC; cdr3_aa: CASSQSRPYEQYF
j_call: TRBJ2-7; cdr3_length: 14; d_call: TRBD2; v_call: TRBV7-6; clone_size: many; cdr3_nt: TGTGCCAGCAGCCCTCGGGGGGAGATTCGGGAGCAGTACTTC; cdr3_aa: CASSPRGEIREQYF
j_call: TRBJ1-5; cdr3_length: 13; d_call: NA; v_call: TRBV28; clone_size: NA; cdr3_nt: TGTGCCAGCAGTTTAGAGAGCAATCAGCCCCAGCATTTT; cdr3_aa: CASSLESNQPQHF
j_call: TRBJ1-4; cdr3_length: 14; d_call: NA; v_call: TRBV18; clone_size: NA; cdr3_nt: TGTGCCAGCTCACCTCAGGGAACTAATGAAAAACTGTTTTTT; cdr3_aa: CASSPQGTNEKLFF
j_call: TRBJ2-2; cdr3_length: 11; d_call: NA; v_call: TRBV19; clone_size: NA; cdr3_nt: TGTGCCAGTAGTAGCACCGGGGAGCTGTTTTTT; cdr3_aa: CASSSTGELFF
j_call: TRBJ2-5; cdr3_length: 15; d_call: TRBD1; v_call: TRBV5-4; clone_size: NA; cdr3_nt: TGTGCCAGCAGCTTGTTGAGACAGGGAAGCGAGACCCAGTACTTC; cdr3_aa: CASSLLRQGSETQYF
j_call: TRBJ2-7; cdr3_length: 15; d_call: TRBD2; v_call: TRBV28; clone_size: NA; cdr3_nt: TGTGCCAGCAGCCCGGGAGGTCAGGCCGTCTACGAGCAGTACTTC; cdr3_aa: CASSPGGQAVYEQYF
j_call: TRBJ2-7; cdr3_length: 20; d_call: TRBD2; v_call: TRBV28; clone_size: NA; cdr3_nt: TGTGCCAGCAGTTTGGGGTGGGCGTACGGGGAGAGCGGGAGAGTCTACGAGCAGTACTTC; cdr3_aa: CASSLGWAYGESGRVYEQYF
j_call: TRBJ1-5; cdr3_length: 16; d_call: NA; v_call: TRBV7-8; clone_size: NA; cdr3_nt: TGTGCCAGCAGCGGCATGAGTTCCTATAGCAATCAGCCCCAGCATTTT; cdr3_aa: CASSGMSSYSNQPQHF
j_call: TRBJ1-5; cdr3_length: 14; d_call: NA; v_call: TRBV2; clone_size: NA; cdr3_nt: TGTGCCAGCAGTGAACGGAGGGACATATGGCCCCAGCATTTT; cdr3_aa: CASSERRDIWPQHF
j_call: TRBJ2-7; cdr3_length: 15; d_call: NA; v_call: TRBV28; clone_size: NA; cdr3_nt: TGTGCCAGCAGTGTAGGGTCCCTAGGGGGTGGAGAGCAGTACTTC; cdr3_aa: CASSVGSLGGGEQYF
j_call: TRBJ1-1; cdr3_length: 14; d_call: NA; v_call: TRBV7-6; clone_size: NA; cdr3_nt: TGTGCCAGCAGCTTATCCTCCTCGAACACTGAAGCTTTCTTT; cdr3_aa: CASSLSSSNTEAFF
j_call: TRBJ1-2; cdr3_length: 13; d_call: NA; v_call: TRBV18; clone_size: NA; cdr3_nt: TGTGCCAGCTCACCGACACAATTAGAAGGCTACACCTTC; cdr3_aa: CASSPTQLEGYTF
j_call: TRBJ2-4; cdr3_length: 12; d_call: TRBD2; v_call: TRBV28; clone_size: few; cdr3_nt: TGTGCCAGCAGTTCGACTAGCGGGATCTCGTACTTC; cdr3_aa: CASSSTSGISYF
j_call: TRBJ2-5; cdr3_length: 14; d_call: NA; v_call: TRBV18; clone_size: NA; cdr3_nt: TGTGCCAGCTCATTGGTGCTCGGGGGAGAGACCCAGTACTTC; cdr3_aa: CASSLVLGGETQYF
j_call: TRBJ2-3; cdr3_length: 17; d_call: TRBD2; v_call: TRBV13; clone_size: NA; cdr3_nt: TGTGCCAGCAGCTTGATCCCCGGGACTAGCGCTACAGATACGCAGTATTTT; cdr3_aa: CASSLIPGTSATDTQYF
j_call: TRBJ2-7; cdr3_length: 15; d_call: TRBD1; v_call: TRBV6-1; clone_size: NA; cdr3_nt: TGTGCCAGCAGTGAGCCGGGACAGGGCGTCTACGGGCAGTACTTC; cdr3_aa: CASSEPGQGVYGQYF
j_call: TRBJ2-1; cdr3_length: 15; d_call: TRBD2; v_call: TRBV7-8; clone_size: NA; cdr3_nt: TGTGCCAGCAGGCTAGCGGAGTTAGACTACAATGAGCAGTTCTTC; cdr3_aa: CASRLAELDYNEQFF
j_call: TRBJ2-7; cdr3_length: 14; d_call: NA; v_call: TRBV15; clone_size: NA; cdr3_nt: TGTGCCACCAGCAGAGATGGCAGAAACTACGAGCAGTACTTC; cdr3_aa: CATSRDGRNYEQYF
j_call: TRBJ1-5; cdr3_length: 17; d_call: TRBD1; v_call: TRBV19; clone_size: NA; cdr3_nt: TGTGCCAGTAGTATAAGGACAGGGTATGGTAGCAATCAGCCCCAGCATTTT; cdr3_aa: CASSIRTGYGSNQPQHF
j_call: TRBJ1-1; cdr3_length: 14; d_call: NA; v_call: TRBV28; clone_size: NA; cdr3_nt: TGTGCCAGCAGTTTCCTCGTGGGGACCGCTGAAGCTTTCTTT; cdr3_aa: CASSFLVGTAEAFF
j_call: TRBJ1-2; cdr3_length: 12; d_call: TRBD1; v_call: TRBV19; clone_size: NA; cdr3_nt: TGTGCCGCCGAGGACAGGAACTATGGCTACACCTTC; cdr3_aa: CAAEDRNYGYTF
j_call: TRBJ1-1; cdr3_length: 13; d_call: NA; v_call: TRBV28; clone_size: NA; cdr3_nt: TGTGCCAGCAGTTTCGGAGGGAACACTGAAGCTTTCTTT; cdr3_aa: CASSFGGNTEAFF
j_call: TRBJ2-5; cdr3_length: 14; d_call: NA; v_call: TRBV2; clone_size: NA; cdr3_nt: TGTGCCAGCCGGGGCATGAAGGCCCAAGAGACCCAGTACTTC; cdr3_aa: CASRGMKAQETQYF
j_call: TRBJ1-2; cdr3_length: 14; d_call: NA; v_call: TRBV5-1; clone_size: NA; cdr3_nt: TGCGCCAGCAGCCAACACGGCAGGGACTATGGCTACACCTTC; cdr3_aa: CASSQHGRDYGYTF
j_call: TRBJ2-2; cdr3_length: 16; d_call: NA; v_call: TRBV18; clone_size: NA; cdr3_nt: TGTGCCAGCTCACCGTCGCGCCTCGCGAACACCGGGGAGCTGTTTTTT; cdr3_aa: CASSPSRLANTGELFF
j_call: TRBJ2-7; cdr3_length: 15; d_call: TRBD2; v_call: TRBV19; clone_size: NA; cdr3_nt: TGTGCCAGTAGAAGAGCGGGGGATAGCTCCTACGAGCAGTACTTC; cdr3_aa: CASRRAGDSSYEQYF
j_call: TRBJ2-6; cdr3_length: 13; d_call: NA; v_call: TRBV27; clone_size: NA; cdr3_nt: TGTGCCAGCAGTTTATATGGGGCCAACGTCCTGACTTTC; cdr3_aa: CASSLYGANVLTF
j_call: TRBJ2-2; cdr3_length: 15; d_call: NA; v_call: TRBV5-5; clone_size: NA; cdr3_nt: TGTGCCAGCAGCTTTCAGGACAGACACACCGGGGAGCTGTTTTTT; cdr3_aa: CASSFQDRHTGELFF
j_call: TRBJ1-4; cdr3_length: 14; d_call: NA; v_call: TRBV6-5; clone_size: NA; cdr3_nt: TGTGCCAGCAGTTACTCAGGAAGGAATGAAAAACTGTTTTTT; cdr3_aa: CASSYSGRNEKLFF
j_call: TRBJ2-7; cdr3_length: 14; d_call: NA; v_call: TRBV11-2; clone_size: NA; cdr3_nt: TGTGCCAGCAGCTTAGTCTGGGGGCCCCACGAGCAGTACTTC; cdr3_aa: CASSLVWGPHEQYF
j_call: TRBJ2-1; cdr3_length: 14; d_call: TRBD2; v_call: TRBV18; clone_size: few; cdr3_nt: TGTGCCAGCTCACCACTGCCGCGGGAGGGCGGGCAGTTCTTC; cdr3_aa: CASSPLPREGGQFF